This is a list of T cell receptor beta chains from one sample in a study of CD8 T cells in Susac syndrome. One entry per CDR3 protein, called by TCRdb with MiXCR from the immunoSEQ multiplex PCR reads. The sample holds 90,000 to 150,000 distinct CDR3 sequences, 80% to 95% seen once. Sequences were obtained from CD4+ T cells from PBMCs. The receptors derive from a human donor in good health. The CDR3 runs from the conserved cysteine through the conserved F or W. A D gene is named only where the DNA matches it firmly. Rows give clone size only sometimes, using once, few, many, or a class for an expanded clone.

d_gene	abundance	len	j_gene	v_gene	CDR3nt	CDR3aa
TRBD1	.	16	TRBJ2-7	TRBV12-3/TRBV12-4	TGTGCCAGCAGTCCACTCCTCGGGACAGGGGGTCTCGAGCAGTACTTC	CASSPLLGTGGLEQYF
TRBD1	.	14	TRBJ2-1	TRBV20-1	TGCGAGCCAGAGGGCAGGGGGTCCTACAATGAGCAGTTCTTC	CEPEGRGSYNEQFF
.	.	16	TRBJ1-1	TRBV3-1	TGTGCCAGCAGCCAAGCGGCGGGGAGGACGGGGACTGAAGTTTTCTTT	CASSQAAGRTGTEVFF
.	once	11	TRBJ2-1	TRBV7-9	TGTGCCAGCAGGACCGGGACTCAGGGAATCTTC	CASRTGTQGIF
TRBD1	.	14	TRBJ1-4	TRBV28	TGTGCCAGCACCGTAGACAGGGGTGATGAAAAACTGTTTTTT	CASTVDRGDEKLFF
.	.	18	TRBJ2-1	TRBV4-1	TGCGCCAGCAGCCAGGCACCCCGGGACCCCGGCTCCTACAATGAGCAGTTCTTC	CASSQAPRDPGSYNEQFF
.	.	17	TRBJ1-2	TRBV6-5	TGTGCCAGCAGTTACACCCCGGGGGGGCTAAAAGTCTATGGCTACACCTTC	CASSYTPGGLKVYGYTF
TRBD2	.	15	TRBJ2-1	TRBV29-1	TGCAGCGTTGACCTAACGGGGGGTTACAAGGATGAGCAGTTCTTC	CSVDLTGGYKDEQFF
.	.	14	TRBJ1-1	TRBV7-9	TGTGCCAGCAACGAAGGACACACGAACACTGAAGCTTTCTTT	CASNEGHTNTEAFF
.	.	12	TRBJ1-2	TRBV2	TGTGCCAGCGCCGGACAGCCTTATGGCTACACCTTC	CASAGQPYGYTF
.	.	15	TRBJ1-1	TRBV7-9	TGTGCCAGCAGCGGATCCGGGACAATTGCGAGAGAAGCTTTCTTT	CASSGSGTIAREAFF
TRBD1	.	14	TRBJ1-3	TRBV29-1	TGCAGCGCTGGGATACAGGGGCCGGGAAACACCATATATTTT	CSAGIQGPGNTIYF
TRBD1	.	16	TRBJ2-7	TRBV19	TGTGCCAGTAGTGGGACCGGGACAGGTAATCCATACGAGCAGTACTTC	CASSGTGTGNPYEQYF
TRBD2	.	17	TRBJ2-6	TRBV2	TGTGCCAGCAGTGAGGGTCTAGCGGGCGCTGGGGCCAACGTCCTGACTTTC	CASSEGLAGAGANVLTF
.	.	13	TRBJ2-3	TRBV20-1	TGCAGCGCGGGGCTGAAGAGCACAGATACGCAGTATTTT	CSAGLKSTDTQYF
.	.	15	TRBJ1-6	TRBV12-3/TRBV12-4	TGTGCCAGCACCCCCGGGACCTCCTATAATTCACCCCTCCACTTT	CASTPGTSYNSPLHF
.	.	14	TRBJ2-3	TRBV29-1	TGCAGCGTTGAGCCTAGCGTAAGCCCAGATACGCAGTATTTT	CSVEPSVSPDTQYF